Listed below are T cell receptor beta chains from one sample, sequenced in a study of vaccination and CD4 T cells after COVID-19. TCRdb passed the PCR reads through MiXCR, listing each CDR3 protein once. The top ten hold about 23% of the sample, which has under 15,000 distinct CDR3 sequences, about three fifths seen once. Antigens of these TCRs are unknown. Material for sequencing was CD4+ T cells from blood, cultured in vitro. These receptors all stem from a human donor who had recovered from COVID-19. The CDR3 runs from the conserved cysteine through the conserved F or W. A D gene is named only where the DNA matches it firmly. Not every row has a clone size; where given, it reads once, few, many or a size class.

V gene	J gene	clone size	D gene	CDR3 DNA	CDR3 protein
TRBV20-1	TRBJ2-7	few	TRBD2	TGCAGTGCTAGTAACCCTAGCGGGAGGTACCTCTACGAGCAGTACTTC	CSASNPSGRYLYEQYF
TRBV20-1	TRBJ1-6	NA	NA	TGCAGTGCTAGACCATTTATCCTCGGGATCCTAAATTCACCCCTCCACTTT	CSARPFILGILNSPLHF
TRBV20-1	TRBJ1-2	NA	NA	TGCAGTGCTAGAGGTTCAGTTAACTATGGCTACACCTTC	CSARGSVNYGYTF
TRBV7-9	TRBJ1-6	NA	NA	TGTGCCAGCGGGTCGACCGGATATAATTCACCCCTCCACTTT	CASGSTGYNSPLHF
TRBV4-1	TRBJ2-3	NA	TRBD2	TGCGCCAGCGGGGCTAGCGGTTCGGGCACAGATACGCAGTATTTT	CASGASGSGTDTQYF
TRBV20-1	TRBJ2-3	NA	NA	TGCAGTGCTACCGGGACCAGAAGGGAAACAGATACGCAGTATTTT	CSATGTRRETDTQYF
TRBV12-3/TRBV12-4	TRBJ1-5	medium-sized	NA	TGTGCCAGCAGTTTAACTGATCAGCCCCAGCATTTT	CASSLTDQPQHF
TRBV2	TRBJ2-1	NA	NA	TGTGCCAGCACCCGGGGGGCTGAACCTCTTAAGTTCTTC	CASTRGAEPLKFF
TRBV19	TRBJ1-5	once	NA	TGTGCCAGTAGTCTCCCACATTGGGGCACAGGAAGACGGCCCAATCAGCCCCAGCATTTT	CASSLPHWGTGRRPNQPQHF
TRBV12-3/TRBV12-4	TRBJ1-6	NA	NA	TGTGCCAGCAGCCACAGTAATTCACCCCTCCACTTT	CASSHSNSPLHF
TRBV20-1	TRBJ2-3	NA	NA	TGCAGTGCGCCGCTAGGGAGGGGACAATCTAGCACAGATACGCAGTATTTT	CSAPLGRGQSSTDTQYF
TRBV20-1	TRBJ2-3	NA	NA	TGCAGTGCTCCGGACAACACAGATACGCAGTATTTT	CSAPDNTDTQYF
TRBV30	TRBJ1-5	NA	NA	TGTGCCTGGAGTCCGGGCTCTAGCAATCAGCCCCAGCATTTT	CAWSPGSSNQPQHF
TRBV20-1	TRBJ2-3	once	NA	TGCAGTGCTAGAGGAGGTGGTAGGATACGCAGTACGCCGCAATATTTT	CSARGGGRIRSTPQYF
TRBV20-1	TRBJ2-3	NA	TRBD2	TGCAGTGCTAGTAAACTAGCGGGAGGATCAGATACGCAGTATTTT	CSASKLAGGSDTQYF
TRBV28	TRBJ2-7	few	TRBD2	TGTGCCAGCAGCTCCTCCGCGAGCGGGAGTGTCGAGCAGTACTTC	CASSSSASGSVEQYF
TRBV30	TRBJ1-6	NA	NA	TGTGCCTGGAGTGCCGGGCAGGGTTCTTCACCCCTCCACTTT	CAWSAGQGSSPLHF
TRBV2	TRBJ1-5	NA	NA	TGTGCCAGCAGCCTGGAGATACGCAATCAGCCCCAGCATTTT	CASSLEIRNQPQHF
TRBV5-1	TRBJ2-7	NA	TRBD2	TGCGCCAGCACTCCACTAGCGGGAGTAGCGGACGAGCAGTACTTC	CASTPLAGVADEQYF
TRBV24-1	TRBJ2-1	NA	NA	TGTGCCACCAGTGATCCCAGCGGAAGCTCCTACAATGAGCAGTTCTTC	CATSDPSGSSYNEQFF
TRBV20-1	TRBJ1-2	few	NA	TGCAGTGCTAGAGATAGCGGTAACTATGGCTACACCTTC	CSARDSGNYGYTF
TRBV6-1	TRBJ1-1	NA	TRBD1	TGTGCCAGCAGGACACGAAGACAGGGGCCGCCTGAGATCTTT	CASRTRRQGPPEIF
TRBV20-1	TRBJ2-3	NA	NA	TGCAGTGCTCTGGACTCCATTAGGGATACGCAGTATTTT	CSALDSIRDTQYF
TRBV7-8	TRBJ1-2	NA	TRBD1	TGTGCCAGCAGCTTAGGGGACAGGGGGCTCTATGGCTACACCTTC	CASSLGDRGLYGYTF
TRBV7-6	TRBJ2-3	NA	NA	TGTGCCAGTGCCTCGGGAGCCGTTACAGATACGCAGTATTTT	CASASGAVTDTQYF
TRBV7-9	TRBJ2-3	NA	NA	TGTGCCAGCAGCTTAGCATCCGCCGGAGATACGCAGTATTTT	CASSLASAGDTQYF
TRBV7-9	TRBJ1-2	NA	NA	TGTGCCAGCAGCCTAGGACAGTCCCCTAACTATGGCTACACCTTC	CASSLGQSPNYGYTF
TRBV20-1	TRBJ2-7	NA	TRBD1	TGCAGTGCTAGAATGGACAGGGGCTGGGAGCAGTACTTC	CSARMDRGWEQYF
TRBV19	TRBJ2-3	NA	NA	TGTGCCAGTAGTATGCGACAGCCGGGGACAGATACGCAGTATTTT	CASSMRQPGTDTQYF
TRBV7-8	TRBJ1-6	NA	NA	TGTGCCAGCAGGCAGGACCCGGCGGGTTCACCCCTCCACTTT	CASRQDPAGSPLHF
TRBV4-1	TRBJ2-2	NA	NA	TGCGCCAGCAGCCAAGGGGGAACCAATTACGCCGGGGAGCTGTTTTTT	CASSQGGTNYAGELFF
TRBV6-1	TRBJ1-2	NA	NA	TGTGCCAGCAGTGCCGGGCGGGTCGGGACCAACGGCTACACCTTC	CASSAGRVGTNGYTF
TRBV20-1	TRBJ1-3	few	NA	TGCAGTGCTTTGACCCGGGTGGGCTCTGGAAACACCATATATTTT	CSALTRVGSGNTIYF
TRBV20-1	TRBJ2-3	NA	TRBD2	TGCAGTGCTAGTGGGACTAGCGGGAGGTCACGCACCACAGATACGCAGTATTTT	CSASGTSGRSRTTDTQYF
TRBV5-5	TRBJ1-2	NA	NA	TGTGCCAGCAGCTTGAGGGCCCTCGATGGCTACACCTTC	CASSLRALDGYTF
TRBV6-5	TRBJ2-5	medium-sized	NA	TGTGCCAGCAGTTATTCGGAGACCCAGTACTTC	CASSYSETQYF
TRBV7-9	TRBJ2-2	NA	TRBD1	TGTGCCAGCAGCCGAAGGACAGGGATAATGGGCGGGGAGCTGTTTTTT	CASSRRTGIMGGELFF
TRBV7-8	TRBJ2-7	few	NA	TGTGCCAGCAGCTTATCTGGGTGGATTAGGTCCTCCTACGAGCAGTACTTC	CASSLSGWIRSSYEQYF
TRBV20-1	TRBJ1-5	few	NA	TGCAGTGTTGACCAACCTCGGCAGCCCCAGCATTTT	CSVDQPRQPQHF
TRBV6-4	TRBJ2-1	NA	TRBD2	TGTGCCAGCAGTGACTCGGGCGGGAGGGCCTCTAATGAGCAGTTCTTC	CASSDSGGRASNEQFF
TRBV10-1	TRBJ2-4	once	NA	TGCGCCAGCAGTGTTTATACAACCTTCCGAAAAAACATTCAGTACTTC	CASSVYTTFRKNIQYF
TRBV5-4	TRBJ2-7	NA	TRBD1	TGTGCCAGCAGCTTGGAAATCGCGACAGGGTATGGAGAGCAGTACTTC	CASSLEIATGYGEQYF
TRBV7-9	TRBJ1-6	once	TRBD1	TGTGCCAGCAGCTTAGCGACAGGGGACAATTCACCCCTCCACTTT	CASSLATGDNSPLHF
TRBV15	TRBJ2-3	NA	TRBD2	TGTGCCACCAGCAGAGGGGAGCGGGACGGCACAGATACGCAGTATTTT	CATSRGERDGTDTQYF
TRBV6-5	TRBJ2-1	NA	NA	TGTGCCAGCAGTTACATGAGAGTCTCCAATGAGCAGTTCTTC	CASSYMRVSNEQFF
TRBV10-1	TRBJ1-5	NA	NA	TGCGCCAGCACAAATGGGGATCAGCCCCAGCATTTT	CASTNGDQPQHF
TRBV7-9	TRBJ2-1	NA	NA	TGTGCCAGCAGCTTAGGGGTACACAATGAGCAGTTCTTC	CASSLGVHNEQFF